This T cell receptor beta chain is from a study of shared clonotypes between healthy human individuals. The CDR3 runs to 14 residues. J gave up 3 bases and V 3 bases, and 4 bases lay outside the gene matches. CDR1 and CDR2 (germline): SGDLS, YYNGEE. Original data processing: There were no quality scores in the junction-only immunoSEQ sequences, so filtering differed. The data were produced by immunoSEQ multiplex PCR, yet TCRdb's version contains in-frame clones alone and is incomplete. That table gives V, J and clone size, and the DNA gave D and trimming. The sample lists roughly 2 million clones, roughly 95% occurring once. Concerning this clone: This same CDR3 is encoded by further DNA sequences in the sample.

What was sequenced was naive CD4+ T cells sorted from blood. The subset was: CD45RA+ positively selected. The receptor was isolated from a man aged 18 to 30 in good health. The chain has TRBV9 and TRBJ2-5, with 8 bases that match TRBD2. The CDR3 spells CASSAGLAEETQYF. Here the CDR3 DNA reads TGTGCCAGCAGCGCCGGACTAGCCGAAGAGACCCAGTACTTC.